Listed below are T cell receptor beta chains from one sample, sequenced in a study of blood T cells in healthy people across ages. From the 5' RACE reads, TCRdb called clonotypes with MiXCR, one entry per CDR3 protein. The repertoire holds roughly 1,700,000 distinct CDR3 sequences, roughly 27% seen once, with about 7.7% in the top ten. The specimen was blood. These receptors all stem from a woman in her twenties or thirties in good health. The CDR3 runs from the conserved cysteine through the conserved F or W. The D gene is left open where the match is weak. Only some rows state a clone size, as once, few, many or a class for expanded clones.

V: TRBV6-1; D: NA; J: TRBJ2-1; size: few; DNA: TGTGCCAGCAGTTCGGCTAGTATCTACAATGAGCAGTTCTTC; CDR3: CASSSASIYNEQFF
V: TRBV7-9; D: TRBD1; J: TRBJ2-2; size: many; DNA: TGTGCCAGCAGTCGAACCGGGACAGAAGGTACCGGGGAGCTGTTTTTT; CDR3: CASSRTGTEGTGELFF
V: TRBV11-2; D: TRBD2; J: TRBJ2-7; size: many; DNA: TGTGCCAGCAGCTTAGGGGCGGGGGAAATGAACGAGCAGTACTTC; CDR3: CASSLGAGEMNEQYF
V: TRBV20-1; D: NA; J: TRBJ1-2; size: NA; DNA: TGCAGTGCTTTATTAGGTTATGGCTACACCTTC; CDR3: CSALLGYGYTF
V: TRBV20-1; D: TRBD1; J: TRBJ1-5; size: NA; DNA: TGCAGTGCCAAGGACAGGGGTCAGCCCCAGCATTTT; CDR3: CSAKDRGQPQHF
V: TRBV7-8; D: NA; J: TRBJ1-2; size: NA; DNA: TGTGCCAGCAGCTTCCTTGGGGGCCTCCCCCCCTATGGCTACACCTTC; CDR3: CASSFLGGLPPYGYTF
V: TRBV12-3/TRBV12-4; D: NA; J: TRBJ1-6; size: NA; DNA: TGTGTCAGCAGCCTGTTCTATAATTCACCCCTCCACTTT; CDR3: CVSSLFYNSPLHF
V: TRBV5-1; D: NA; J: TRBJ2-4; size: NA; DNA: TGCGCCAGCAGCTTGGGAGGAACTCTAGTAAACATTCAGTACTTC; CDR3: CASSLGGTLVNIQYF
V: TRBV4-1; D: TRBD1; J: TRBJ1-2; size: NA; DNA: TGCGCCAGCAGAAGACCGGGACAGGGAATGAATGGCTACACCTTC; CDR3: CASRRPGQGMNGYTF
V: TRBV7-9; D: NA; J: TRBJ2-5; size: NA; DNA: TGTGCCAGCAGCTCACCCGGAGGAAGCGAGACCCAGTACTTC; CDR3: CASSSPGGSETQYF
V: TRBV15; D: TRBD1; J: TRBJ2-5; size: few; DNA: TGTGCCACCAGCGTGACAGGGCGTAAGGAGACCCAGTACTTC; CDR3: CATSVTGRKETQYF
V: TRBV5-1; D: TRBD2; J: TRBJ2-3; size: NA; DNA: TGCGCCAGCAGCCCCGGACTAGCGGGAGATACAAGTCCAGATACGCAGTATTTT; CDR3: CASSPGLAGDTSPDTQYF
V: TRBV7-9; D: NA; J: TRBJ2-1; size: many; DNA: TGTGCCAGCAGCTCCCGGGGACCCGATGAGCAGTTCTTC; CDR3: CASSSRGPDEQFF
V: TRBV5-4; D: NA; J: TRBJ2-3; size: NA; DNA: TGTGCCAGCAGCTTGTTGGGGGCAAACACAGATACGCAGTATTTT; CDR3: CASSLLGANTDTQYF
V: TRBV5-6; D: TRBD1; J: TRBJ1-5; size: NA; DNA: TGTGCCAGCAGCTTGGGCCGGGACAGGGTAGTAGGACAGCCCCAGCATTTT; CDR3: CASSLGRDRVVGQPQHF
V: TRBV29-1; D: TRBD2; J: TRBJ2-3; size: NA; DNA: TGCAGCGTTAGAGGGACTAGCAAAAGCACAGATACGCAGTATTTT; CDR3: CSVRGTSKSTDTQYF
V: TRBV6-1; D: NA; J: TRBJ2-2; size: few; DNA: TGTGCCACCATCCGGGACCTGAACACCGGGGAGCTGTTTTTT; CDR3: CATIRDLNTGELFF
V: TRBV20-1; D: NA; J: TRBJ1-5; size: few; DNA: TGCAGTACCAGACTTGGCAATCAGCCCCAGCATTTT; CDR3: CSTRLGNQPQHF
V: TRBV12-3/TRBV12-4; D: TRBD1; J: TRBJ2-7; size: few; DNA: TGTGCCAGCACCATGGGACAGGGCTACGAGCAGTACTTC; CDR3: CASTMGQGYEQYF
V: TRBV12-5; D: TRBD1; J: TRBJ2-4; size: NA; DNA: TGTGCTAGTGGTTTGGCTTACTCCCGACAGGGTTTTAATGAGCAGTACTTC; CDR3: CASGLAYSRQGFNEQYF
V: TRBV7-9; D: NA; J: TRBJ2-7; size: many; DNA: TGTGCCACGTCGTATGCGGGGAGCGCCTACGAGCAGTACTTC; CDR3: CATSYAGSAYEQYF
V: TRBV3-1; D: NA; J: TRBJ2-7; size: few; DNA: TGTGCCAGCGAAAAGGCTTCCGCCGGTGGGGAGCAGTACTTC; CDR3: CASEKASAGGEQYF
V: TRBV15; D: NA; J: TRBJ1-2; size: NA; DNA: TGTGCCACCAGCGACCCGGTGGGCGCGACTACCACCTATGGCTACACCTTC; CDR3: CATSDPVGATTTYGYTF
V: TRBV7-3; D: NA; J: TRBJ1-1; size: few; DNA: TGTGCCAGCAGCTCCTCATTAGGACCCGCAGTGGACGTGAACACTGAAGCTTTCTTT; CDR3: CASSSSLGPAVDVNTEAFF
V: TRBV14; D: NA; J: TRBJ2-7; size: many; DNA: TGTGCCAGCAGCCCACACATCTCCTACGAGCAGTACTTC; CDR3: CASSPHISYEQYF
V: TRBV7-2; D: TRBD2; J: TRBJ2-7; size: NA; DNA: TGTGCCAGCAGCTCCAGACCTCAAGCGGGAGGTTCATCCTACGAGCAGTACTTC; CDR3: CASSSRPQAGGSSYEQYF
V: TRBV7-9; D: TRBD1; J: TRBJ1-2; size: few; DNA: TGTGCCAGCAGCCCCCCGGACAGGGTCTCTGGCTACACCTTC; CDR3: CASSPPDRVSGYTF
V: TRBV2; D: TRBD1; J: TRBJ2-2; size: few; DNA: TGTGCCAGCAGACCTAGCAGGGGGCGGACCGGGGAGCTGTTTTTT; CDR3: CASRPSRGRTGELFF
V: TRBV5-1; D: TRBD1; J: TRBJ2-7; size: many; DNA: TGCGCCAGCAGCTTGTCCCCCGGGACAGGCACCTACGAGCAGTACTTC; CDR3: CASSLSPGTGTYEQYF
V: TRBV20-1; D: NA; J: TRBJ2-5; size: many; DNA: TGCAGTGCTAGAGCCCCTACCCAAGAGACCCAGTACTTC; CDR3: CSARAPTQETQYF
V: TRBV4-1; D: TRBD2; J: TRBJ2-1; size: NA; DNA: TGCGCCAGCCTTAAAATGGGACTAGCGGGGGGATCTCCTTACAATGAGCAGTTCTTC; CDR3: CASLKMGLAGGSPYNEQFF
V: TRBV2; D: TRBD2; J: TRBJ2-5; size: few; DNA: TGTGCCAGCAGTGAACAGCGGGGGATACAAGAGACCCAGTACTTC; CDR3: CASSEQRGIQETQYF
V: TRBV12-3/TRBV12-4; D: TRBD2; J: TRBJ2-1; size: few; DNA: TGTGCCAGCAGTGTACGGGGACTAGTCTACAATGAGCAGTTCTTC; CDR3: CASSVRGLVYNEQFF
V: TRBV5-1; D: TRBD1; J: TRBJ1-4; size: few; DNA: TGCGCCAGCAGCTTGGGCCCAGGGGGGACGAATGAAAAACTGTTTTTT; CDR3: CASSLGPGGTNEKLFF
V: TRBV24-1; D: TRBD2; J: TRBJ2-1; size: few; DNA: TGTGCCACCAGTGACCGGGCGGGGGGGCCTCGGAATGAGCAGTTCTTC; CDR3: CATSDRAGGPRNEQFF
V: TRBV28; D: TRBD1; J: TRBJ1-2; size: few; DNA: TGTGCCAGCAGTTTACCACAGGGGAACTATGGCTACACCTTC; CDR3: CASSLPQGNYGYTF
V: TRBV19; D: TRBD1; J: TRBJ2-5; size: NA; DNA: TGTGCCAGTAGCTCCACGGGGACAGGGATTTCGGAGACCCAGTACTTC; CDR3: CASSSTGTGISETQYF
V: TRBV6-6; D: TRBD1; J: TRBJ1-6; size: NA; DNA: TGTGCCATCAGTTACTCCTACGGGACAGGGGTTTCACCCCTCCACTTT; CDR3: CAISYSYGTGVSPLHF
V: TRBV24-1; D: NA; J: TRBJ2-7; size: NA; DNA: TGTGCCACCAGTGACTTCACGGACGAGCAGTACTTC; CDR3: CATSDFTDEQYF
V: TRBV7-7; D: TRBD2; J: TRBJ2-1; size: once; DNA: TGTGCCAGCAGCATAGTGGGAGGGCCTCCCCATGAGCAGTTCTTC; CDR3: CASSIVGGPPHEQFF
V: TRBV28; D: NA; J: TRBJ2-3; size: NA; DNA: TGTGCCAGCAGAGAAGGGACCCTGGATACGCAGTATTTT; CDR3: CASREGTLDTQYF